Each of the 13 T cell receptor beta chains below was sequenced from the same sample in a study of cytotoxic CD8 clonotypes in ibrutinib-treated CLL. Method: immunoSEQ multiplex PCR; TCRdb's copy keeps in-frame clones and lacks some. This table holds 200,000 to 250,000 clones, roughly 73% found once. The sequencing here drew on PBMCs, taken after 12 months of ibrutinib treatment. Receptors were obtained from a human donor with chronic lymphocytic leukemia.

This clone was seen ten or more times. This chain links TRBV7-2 with TRBJ2-3, with 9 bases matching TRBD2. Trimming cost V 0 bases and J 5 bases; bases outside gene matches: 6. The germline gives CDR1 SGHTA, CDR2 FQGNSA. The CDR3 is 16 residues long. The CDR3: CASSLAARGGQDTQYF. CDR3 DNA: TGTGCCAGCAGCTTAGCGGCGCGGGGGGGCCAAGATACGCAGTATTTT. The entire variable domain, with the rest obtained from reference TRBV7-2 and TRBJ2-3, is as follows: GAGVSQSPSNKVTEKGKDVELRCDPISGHTALYWYRQSLGQGLEFLIYFQGNSAPDKSGLPSDRFSAERTGGSVSTLTIQRTQQEDSAVYLCASSLAARGGQDTQYFGPGTRLTVL.

The chain links TRBV6-1 to TRBJ2-7; D call uncertain. The ends were cut back, 1 base at V and 0 bases at J, with 7 bases in the middle. Looked up from germline, CDR1 is MNHNS and CDR2 is SASEGT. The CDR3 is made up of 14 amino acids. CDR3 coding DNA: TGTGCCAGCAGTGAAGTCAGCTCCTCCTACGAGCAGTACTTC. Translation: CASSEVSSSYEQYF.

The rearrangement links TRBV28 to TRBJ1-1; no clear D gene. CDR1 and CDR2 (germline): MDHEN, SYDVKM. The germline V and J ends were trimmed by 3 bases and 8 bases, with 19 bases remaining between them. The CDR3 sequence is 15 residues long. CDR3 DNA sequence: TGTGCCAGCAGTTTTTTGTCAAGTGGAGCCGAAGAAGCTTTCTTT. This encodes CASSFLSSGAEEAFF.

V gene TRBV23-1 combines with J gene TRBJ1-3; D ambiguous. TRBV23-1 carries the ORF label, with uncertain function. Deletions cut 5 bases from V and 7 bases from J, with 0 bases between. The CDR3 covers 9 residues. The CDR3 nucleotides read TGCGCCAGCAGTAACACCATATATTTT. This translates into CASSNTIYF.

The CDR3 loop is CASSEPGQGATVQYF. CDR3 nucleotides: TGTGCCAGCTCAGAACCGGGACAGGGCGCAACAGTGCAGTACTTC. V is TRBV18 and J is TRBJ2-7; 9 nucleotides match TRBD1. The CDR3 extends over 15 amino acids. Germline assignment: CDR1 KGHSH and CDR2 LQKENI. Trimming took 5 bases from V and 9 from J; bases not matched to a gene: 14.

V gene TRBV5-1 combines with J gene TRBJ1-1; no definite D call. Germline assignment: CDR1 SGHRS and CDR2 YFSETQ. Between the trimmed V and J ends, which lost 2 bases and 1 base, there was a span of 6 bases. The CDR3 spans 13 residues. The chain's CDR3 is CASSFQQNTEAFF. The CDR3 region has the DNA TGCGCCAGCAGCTTTCAACAGAACACTGAAGCTTTCTTT.

This clone was recorded once. This CDR3 is CASGSSPDTQYF. DNA of the CDR3: TGTGCCAGCGGCAGCTCCCCAGATACGCAGTATTTT. The chain employs TRBV7-6 and TRBJ2-3; D remains ambiguous. Looked up from germline, CDR1 is SGHVS and CDR2 is FNYEAQ. The CDR3 consists of 12 residues. Trimming removed 8 bases at V and 4 bases at J, with 10 bases between.

This rearrangement joins TRBV7-8 to TRBJ2-2, with 12 bases that match TRBD2. The trim removed 4 bases at V and 4 bases at J, leaving 10 bases unmatched. CDR1 and CDR2 from the germline V gene are SGHVS and FQNEAQ. This CDR3 is built from 18 residues. The CDR3 region has the DNA TGTGCCAGCAGCTCCAGGACTAGCGGGGCCCGGGGCACCGGGGAGCTGTTTTTT. Protein product: CASSSRTSGARGTGELFF. Using reference TRBV7-8 and TRBJ2-2 for the parts outside the CDR3, the full variable domain is GAGVSQSPRYKVAKRGQDVALRCDPISGHVSLFWYQQALGQGPEFLTYFQNEAQLDKSGLPSDRFFAERPEGSVSTLKIQRTQQEDSAVYLCASSSRTSGARGTGELFFGEGSRLTVL.

The chain employs TRBV5-1 and TRBJ1-4; 7 bases agree with TRBD1. With V trimmed by 4 bases and J by 4 bases, 7 bases remained unmatched. The CDR3 spans 15 residues. Germline V gene data show CDR1 as SGHRS and CDR2 as YFSETQ. CDR3 amino acids: CASSIVGQDNEKLFF. In nucleotides, the CDR3 is TGCGCCAGCAGCATTGTCGGACAGGATAATGAAAAACTGTTTTTT.

This clone was found a few times. This CDR3 reads CASTRTENTEAFF. The CDR3 DNA reads TGTGCCAGCACTCGGACAGAGAACACTGAAGCTTTCTTT. This sequence joins TRBV6-5 and TRBJ1-1; D is perhaps TRBD1 (6 bases). Germline V gene sequence: CDR1 MNHEY, CDR2 SVGAGI. V was cut by 7 bases and J by 1 base, with 10 bases left in between. The CDR3 loop spans 13 amino acids.

The chain carries TRBV15 and TRBJ1-3; D is ambiguous. The CDR3 runs to 18 residues. In germline, CDR1 is LNHNV, CDR2 YYDKDF (reference sequence). The V end lost 0 bases, the J end lost 2 bases, and 17 bases lay between the germline ends. The CDR3 DNA sequence: TGTGCCACCAGCAGAGATCCCGCCCGCCCAGGAACTGGAAACACCATATATTTT. Translated: CATSRDPARPGTGNTIYF.

The chain links TRBV2 to TRBJ2-7, with D perhaps matching TRBD1 (6 bases). From germline, CDR1 is SNHLY and CDR2 FYNNEI. V was shortened by 5 bases and J by 5 bases, with 10 bases between the two germline ends. The CDR3 has 12 amino acids. Here the CDR3 reads CASSTGIHEQYF. In nucleotides, the CDR3 is TGTGCCAGCAGTACAGGGATCCACGAGCAGTACTTC.

The gene calls are TRBV5-5 and TRBJ1-3; 9 nucleotides align to TRBD1. J lost 3 bases, V lost 0 bases, and 4 bases had no gene match. The CDR3 is made up of 16 amino acids. The germline CDR1 and CDR2 sequences are SGHKS and YYEKEE (reference sequence). This CDR3 reads CASSLGWTGDGNTIYF. The CDR3 nucleotides are TGTGCCAGCAGCTTGGGGTGGACAGGGGATGGAAACACCATATATTTT.